Each of the 14 T cell receptor beta chains below was sequenced from the same sample in a study of blood T cell repertoires in COVID-19. Libraries were prepared by immunoSEQ multiplex PCR; TCRdb keeps only in-frame clonotypes and omits some of them. The sample lists roughly 74,000 clones, around 89% occurring once. Sequenced input: PBMCs or T cells enriched from blood (not recorded which). Receptors were obtained from a woman in her fifties or sixties with acute COVID-19.

The CDR3, as DNA: TGTGCCAGCAGCTTAGGCGGTCTCCTGGGTGGCTACACCTTC. Its translation is CASSLGGLLGGYTF. This chain links TRBV11-2 with TRBJ1-2; D call uncertain. This CDR3 has 14 amino acids. Looked up from germline, CDR1 is SGHAT and CDR2 is FQNNGV. Trimming pared 1 base from V and 7 bases from J, leaving 13 bases between.

The chain links TRBV6-2 or TRBV6-3 to TRBJ1-5; possible D gene TRBD1, 6 bases. The CDR3 has 14 amino acids. The ends were cut back, 2 bases at V and 4 bases at J, with 9 bases in the middle. CDR1 is MNHEY and CDR2 is SVGEGT in the germline V gene. CDR3 DNA: TGTGCCAGCAGTTACGGGACACCAAATCAGCCCCAGCATTTT. Its translation is CASSYGTPNQPQHF.

This clone was observed a single time. This sequence joins TRBV27 and TRBJ2-7, with a weak D call TRBD1 (5 bases). Trimming took 5 bases from V and 6 from J, leaving 14 bases between them. The CDR3 sequence is 13 residues long. The germline V gene has CDR1 MNHEY and CDR2 SMNVEV (reference sequence). The CDR3 loop reads CASSRHGALEQYF. CDR3 in DNA: TGTGCCAGCAGTAGACATGGGGCTCTCGAGCAGTACTTC.

V usage is TRBV19 and J usage is TRBJ2-7, with D possibly matching TRBD2 (5 bases). This CDR3 region has 14 residues. Germline loops: CDR1 LNHDA, CDR2 SQIVND (reference sequence). Trimming shortened V by 4 bases and J by 1 base, and 11 bases separated the two germline ends. The CDR3 nucleotides are TGTGCCAGTAGTACAGGAGGACTTTCCTACGAGCAGTACTTC. Protein sequence: CASSTGGLSYEQYF.

The V and J genes are TRBV11-3 and TRBJ2-1, with D possibly TRBD2 on 6 matching bases. This CDR3 contains 15 residues. Per the germline V gene, CDR1 is SGHNT and CDR2 is YENEEA. V lost 4 bases to trimming and J lost 4 bases, with 14 bases between them. The CDR3 DNA sequence: TGTGCCAGCAGCTGGGGGGTTGTCGTGTACAATGAGCAGTTCTTC. This encodes CASSWGVVVYNEQFF.

The chain has TRBV27 and TRBJ2-7; 14 nucleotides line up with TRBD2. The V gene's germline CDR1 is MNHEY and CDR2 SMNVEV (reference sequence). Trimming took 2 bases from V and 2 from J; bases not matched to a gene: 2. The CDR3 runs 16 residues. Here the CDR3 reads CASSLGLAGGTYEQYF. The DNA for the CDR3 is TGTGCCAGCAGTTTAGGACTAGCGGGAGGCACCTACGAGCAGTACTTC.

The J gene is TRBJ1-4, the V gene TRBV18; a possible D gene is TRBD1 (5 bases). CDR1 and CDR2 from the germline V gene are KGHSH and LQKENI. The CDR3 totals 15 residues. Trimming removed 4 bases at V and 0 bases at J, with 9 bases between. CDR3 amino acids: CASSRDSATNEKLFF. CDR3 nucleotides: TGTGCCAGCTCACGTGACAGCGCAACTAATGAAAAACTGTTTTTT. The complete variable domain, with remaining parts taken from reference TRBV18 and TRBJ1-4, reads NAGVMQNPRHLVRRRGQEARLRCSPMKGHSHVYWYRQLPEEGLKFMVYLQKENIIDESGMPKERFSAEFPKEGPSILRIQQVVRGDSAAYFCASSRDSATNEKLFFGSGTQLSVL.

The V and J genes are TRBV2 and TRBJ1-5; TRBD1 agrees at 8 bases. Germline V gives CDR1 SNHLY, CDR2 FYNNEI. V shed 6 bases and J 4 bases; nucleotides not matched to a gene: 8. The CDR3 length is 15 residues. DNA for the CDR3: TGTGCCAGCAGAGCCCTGGACAGGGTTAATCAGCCCCAGCATTTT. It specifies CASRALDRVNQPQHF.

The chain recombines TRBV7-2 with TRBJ2-7; possibly TRBD1 for D (6 bases). This CDR3 region has 15 residues. Germline V gene data show CDR1 as SGHTA and CDR2 as FQGNSA. V was clipped by 9 bases and J by 0 bases, with 18 bases between them. CDR3 loop: CASSPQGTNSYEQYF. DNA for the CDR3: TGTGCCAGTTCTCCCCAGGGGACCAACTCCTACGAGCAGTACTTC.

This clone was seen only once. The chain recombines TRBV5-1 with TRBJ1-5; D might be TRBD1 (5 bases). The CDR3 has 15 residues. CDR1 is SGHRS, CDR2 YFSETQ, per germline. Trimming shortened V by 0 bases and J by 4 bases, and 11 bases separated the two germline ends. The CDR3 sequence: CASSLDVGGNQPQHF. The CDR3 nucleotides are TGCGCCAGCAGCTTGGACGTTGGGGGGAATCAGCCCCAGCATTTT.

This sequence joins TRBV2 and TRBJ2-1, with TRBD2 matching 7 bases. V lost 2 bases to trimming and J lost 9 bases; unmatched junction nucleotides: 7. The CDR3 sequence is 14 residues long. Per germline, CDR1 SNHLY and CDR2 FYNNEI. The CDR3 DNA follows: TGTGCCAGCAGTGAACCGCCCCCGGGGGGTGAGCAGTTCTTC. Protein sequence: CASSEPPPGGEQFF. The variable domain in full, completed from reference TRBV2 and TRBJ2-1, reads EPEVTQTPSHQVTQMGQEVILRCVPISNHLYFYWYRQILGQKVEFLVSFYNNEISEKSEIFDDQFSVERPDGSNFTLKIRSTKLEDSAMYFCASSEPPPGGEQFFGPGTRLTVL.

The chain couples TRBV4-2 to TRBJ1-2; D not certain. The germline V gene encodes CDR1 LGHNA and CDR2 YNFKEQ. V gave up 0 bases and J gave up 0 bases, with 11 bases separating them. The CDR3 consists of 16 residues. This CDR3 is CASSQDLRNANYGYTF. CDR3 DNA: TGTGCCAGCAGCCAAGATCTAAGAAATGCTAACTATGGCTACACCTTC.

This chain connects TRBV5-5 to TRBJ1-5; 7 bases map to TRBD1. Trimming cost V 4 bases and J 5 bases; bases outside gene matches: 3. The CDR3 consists of 13 residues. Germline V gives CDR1 SGHKS, CDR2 YYEKEE (reference sequence). The CDR3 region is CASSHDRDQPQHF. CDR3 in DNA: TGTGCCAGCAGCCATGACAGGGATCAGCCCCAGCATTTT. Complete variable domain (other parts from reference TRBV5-5 and TRBJ1-5): DAGVTQSPTHLIKTRGQQVTLRCSPISGHKSVSWYQQVLGQGPQFIFQYYEKEERGRGNFPDRFSARQFPNYSSELNVNALLLGDSALYLCASSHDRDQPQHFGDGTRLSIL.

This chain uses TRBV2 with TRBJ1-1, with a weak D call TRBD1 (5 bases). The CDR3 runs 11 residues. Trimming stripped 6 bases from V and 7 bases from J, with 9 bases between. The V gene's germline CDR1 is SNHLY and CDR2 FYNNEI. In DNA form, the CDR3 reads TGTGCCAGCAGACAGGAAGGTGAAGCTTTCTTT. Translated: CASRQEGEAFF.